Below are 15 T cell receptor beta chains sequenced from a single sample in a study of blood T cell repertoires in COVID-19. The table came from immunoSEQ multiplex PCR; TCRdb's copy has only in-frame clones and leaves some out. Here the sample spans some 530,000 clones, 88% being singletons. What was sequenced was PBMCs or T cells enriched from blood (not recorded which). These receptors were taken from a woman in her sixties or seventies who had recovered from COVID-19.

As to this clone: Other DNA sequences in the same sample also yield this CDR3. This chain uses TRBV5-1 with TRBJ2-6, with D perhaps TRBD1 (5 bases). This CDR3 has 15 residues. Trimming left V 0 bases short and J 2 bases short, with 6 bases between. CDR1 is SGHRS and CDR2 is YFSETQ in the germline V gene. The CDR3 region is CASSLGGPGANVLTF. Here the CDR3 DNA reads TGCGCCAGCAGCTTGGGGGGCCCTGGGGCCAACGTCCTGACTTTC.

This clone is a singleton in its sample. The chain uses TRBV6-5 and TRBJ1-2; D might be TRBD1 (6 bases). This CDR3 contains 16 residues. Between the trimmed V and J ends, which lost 2 bases and 4 bases, there was a span of 17 bases. Germline CDR1 reads MNHEY; CDR2 reads SVGAGI. The CDR3 nucleotides are TGTGCCAGCAGTTACCTTCCCGGGACACCTCTCTATGGCTACACCTTC. Translation: CASSYLPGTPLYGYTF.

V and J are TRBV28 and TRBJ1-1, with 8 nucleotides matching TRBD1. The CDR3 runs 14 residues. V was pared by 8 bases and J by 1 base, with 6 bases of the junction left unmatched. CDR1 and CDR2 from the germline V gene are MDHEN and SYDVKM. The CDR3 sequence: CASFPGGRNTEAFF. The CDR3 DNA is TGTGCCAGCTTCCCAGGGGGCAGGAACACTGAAGCTTTCTTT.

This clone has a handful of counts. V and J are TRBV11-2 and TRBJ1-1; D is unresolved. Germline V CDR1 and CDR2: SGHAT, FQNNGV. The CDR3 has 13 amino acids. The V end was cut by 8 bases, the J end by 1 base, with 11 bases between. In DNA form, the CDR3 reads TGTGCCAGCGCTAGTCCCTGGAACACTGAAGCTTTCTTT. It specifies CASASPWNTEAFF.

This clone was seen once. CDR3 loop: CASSQDISETQYF. The CDR3, as DNA: TGTGCCAGCAGCCAAGATATAAGCGAGACCCAGTACTTC. The chain employs TRBV14 and TRBJ2-5; D gene ambiguous. V was trimmed by 0 bases and J by 5 bases, leaving 7 bases between them. CDR1 is SGHDN, CDR2 FVKESK, per germline. This CDR3 has 13 amino acids.

Notes on this clone: The same CDR3 is also encoded by other DNA sequences in this sample. This chain uses TRBV3-1 (or the pseudogene TRBV3-2) with TRBJ1-2; 7 nucleotides align to TRBD1. The CDR3 loop spans 12 amino acids. CDR1 is LGHDT and CDR2 is YNNKEL in the germline V gene (reference sequence). The junction had 1 base not matched to a gene; V was cut back by 1 base and J by 8 bases. DNA of the CDR3: TGTGCCAGCAGCCAAGGAGGGGGCGGCTACACCTTC. It yields the protein CASSQGGGGYTF.

A note on this clone: Distinct nucleotide sequences in the sample also encode this CDR3. This chain uses TRBV6-5 with TRBJ2-1, with TRBD1 as a possible D gene (5 bases). The CDR3 is made up of 14 amino acids. Trimming pared 0 bases from V and 5 bases from J, leaving 8 bases between. The germline CDR1 and CDR2 sequences are MNHEY and SVGAGI. This chain's CDR3 is CASSYSAGNNEQFF. CDR3 DNA sequence: TGTGCCAGCAGTTACTCGGCAGGGAACAATGAGCAGTTCTTC.

This chain links TRBV9 with TRBJ2-5; TRBD2 matches at 11 bases. The germline V gene encodes CDR1 SGDLS and CDR2 YYNGEE. V lost 3 bases, J lost 1 base, and 2 bases stayed unmatched. There are 15 residues in the CDR3. Written as DNA, the CDR3 is TGTGCCAGCAGCGGACTAGCGGGACTCCAAGAGACCCAGTACTTC. This encodes CASSGLAGLQETQYF.

The chain couples TRBV19 to TRBJ2-1; 10 nucleotides match TRBD2. The CDR3 has 19 amino acids. Unmatched junction bases numbered 18, after V lost 5 bases and J lost 5 bases. CDR1 and CDR2 from the germline V gene are LNHDA and SQIVND (reference sequence). CDR3 in DNA: TGTGCCAGTAGTTCCCGTGGGCTAGCGGGGGCGACCACCGACAATGAGCAGTTCTTC. It is translated as CASSSRGLAGATTDNEQFF.

V is TRBV27 and J is TRBJ1-5, with 8 bases fitting TRBD1. V trimming: 4 bases; J trimming: 4 bases; junction bases outside the gene matches: 12. Per the germline V gene, CDR1 is MNHEY and CDR2 is SMNVEV (reference sequence). The CDR3 covers 17 residues. The CDR3 region is CASSSPNDRGLNQPQHF. Written as DNA, the CDR3 is TGTGCCAGCAGTTCACCGAACGACAGGGGTCTGAATCAGCCCCAGCATTTT.

The chain carries TRBV19 and TRBJ1-5; the D is unclear. This CDR3 is built from 15 residues. CDR1 is LNHDA and CDR2 is SQIVND in the germline V gene (reference sequence). Trimming removed 3 bases at V and 2 bases at J, with 11 bases between. The CDR3 loop is CASSMYGGGNQPQHF. The CDR3 region has the DNA TGTGCCAGTAGTATGTATGGTGGAGGCAATCAGCCCCAGCATTTT.

This clone was seen more than once but under ten times. The gene calls are TRBV11-3 and TRBJ1-2; D possibly corresponds to TRBD1 (6 bases). Germline lookup yields CDR1 SGHNT and CDR2 YENEEA. The V end was cut by 1 base, the J end by 7 bases, with 19 bases between. This CDR3 is built from 16 residues. This chain's CDR3 is CASSLGSVGGSGGYTF. The CDR3 DNA reads TGTGCCAGCAGCTTAGGTTCGGTAGGGGGAAGCGGTGGCTACACCTTC.

The J gene is TRBJ1-6, the V gene TRBV4-1, with D possibly matching TRBD1 (5 bases). The CDR3 is 18 amino acids. Germline CDR1 is MGHRA and CDR2 is YSYEKL. Trimming cost V 0 bases and J 0 bases, with 12 bases left between them. CDR3 amino acids: CASSQDSGGSSYNSPLHF. CDR3 sequence (DNA): TGCGCCAGCAGCCAAGATTCGGGGGGGAGCTCCTATAATTCACCCCTCCACTTT.

The chain uses TRBV18 and TRBJ2-1; TRBD2 matches at 10 bases. V dropped 6 bases and J dropped 7; count of bases not matched to a gene: 9. Germline V gene sequence: CDR1 KGHSH, CDR2 LQKENI. The CDR3 spans 15 residues. CDR3 amino acids: CASSRASGGRNEQFF. CDR3 in DNA: TGTGCCAGCTCCCGGGCTAGCGGGGGTAGGAATGAGCAGTTCTTC.

The chain combines TRBV30 with TRBJ2-1; D possibly corresponds to TRBD2 (6 bases). Looked up from germline, CDR1 is GTSNPN and CDR2 is SVGIG (reference sequence). The CDR3 loop spans 15 amino acids. Trimming left V 2 bases short and J 7 bases short, with 18 bases between. The CDR3 is CAWSSNRLGLNEQFF. DNA of the CDR3: TGTGCCTGGAGTTCGAACCGACTAGGTCTGAATGAGCAGTTCTTC. The full variable domain, with the rest looked up from reference TRBV30 and TRBJ2-1, is SQTIHQWPATLVQPVGSPLSLECTVEGTSNPNLYWYRQAAGRGLQLLFYSVGIGQISSEVPQNLSASRPQDRQFILSSKKLLLSDSGFYLCAWSSNRLGLNEQFFGPGTRLTVL.